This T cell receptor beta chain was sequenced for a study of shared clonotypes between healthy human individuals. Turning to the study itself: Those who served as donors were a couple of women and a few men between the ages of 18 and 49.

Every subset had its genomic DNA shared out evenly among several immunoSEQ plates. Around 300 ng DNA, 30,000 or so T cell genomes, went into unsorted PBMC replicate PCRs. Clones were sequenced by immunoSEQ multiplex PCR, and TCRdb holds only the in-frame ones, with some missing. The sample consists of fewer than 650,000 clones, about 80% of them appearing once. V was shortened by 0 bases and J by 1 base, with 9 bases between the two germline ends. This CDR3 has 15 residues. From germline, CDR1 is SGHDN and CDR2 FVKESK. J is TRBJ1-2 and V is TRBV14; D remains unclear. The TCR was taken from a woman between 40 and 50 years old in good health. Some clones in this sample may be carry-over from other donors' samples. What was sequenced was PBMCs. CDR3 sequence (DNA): TGTGCCAGCAGCCAAGATCGCGCGGTTAACTATGGCTACACCTTC. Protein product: CASSQDRAVNYGYTF.